The next 32 T cell receptor beta chains were all read from a single sample in a study of blood T cell repertoires in COVID-19. The data were produced by immunoSEQ multiplex PCR, yet TCRdb's version contains in-frame clones alone and is incomplete. The data contain around 180,000 clones, 88% of them singletons. The sequencing sample was made of peripheral blood. The receptors shown here come from a man aged 55 to 70 with acute or convalescent COVID-19.

The chain recombines TRBV7-3 with TRBJ2-1; 8 bases agree with TRBD1. V lost 3 bases and J lost 1; bases outside the gene matches: 2. The CDR3 covers 15 residues. Per the germline V gene, CDR1 is SGHTA and CDR2 is FQGTGA. The CDR3 nucleotides read TGTGCCAGCAGCTTTGACAGGGGTTCCTACAATGAGCAGTTCTTC. It yields the protein CASSFDRGSYNEQFF.

The chain combines TRBV4-1 with TRBJ2-3, with TRBD2 matching 16 bases. J gave up 4 bases and V 5 bases, and 6 bases lay outside the gene matches. CDR1 and CDR2 (germline): MGHRA, YSYEKL. The CDR3 sequence is 17 residues long. The CDR3 DNA follows: TGCGCCAGCAGCTCGGGACTAGCGGGGGGGCTCGCAGATACGCAGTATTTT. This gives the protein CASSSGLAGGLADTQYF.

The chain uses TRBV10-2 and TRBJ2-2, with D possibly TRBD1 on 6 matching bases. Trimming shortened V by 7 bases and J by 3 bases, and 12 bases separated the two germline ends. The CDR3 length is 14 residues. CDR1 is WSHSY, CDR2 SAAADI, per germline. The DNA of the CDR3 is TGCGCCAGCATCAGCCAGGGGTACACCGGGGAGCTGTTTTTT. Encoded protein: CASISQGYTGELFF.

The V gene is TRBV30, the J gene TRBJ1-2, with TRBD1 matching over 9 bases. Germline-derived CDR1 and CDR2 are GTSNPN and SVGIG (reference sequence). The V and J ends lost 3 bases and 4 bases, in that order; junction bases with no gene match: 6. The length of the CDR3 is 14 residues. The CDR3 DNA is TGTGCCTGGAGCCCGGACAGGGGAGGCTATGGCTACACCTTC. Translated, it gives CAWSPDRGGYGYTF.

This chain uses TRBV24-1 with TRBJ2-5; TRBD2 agrees at 12 bases. The CDR3 covers 15 residues. Germline-derived CDR1 and CDR2 are KGHDR and SFDVKD. J gave up 3 bases and V 7 bases, and 5 bases lay outside the gene matches. The DNA for the CDR3 is TGTGCCACCAGCCCTAGCGGGAGGGCCGAAGAGACCCAGTACTTC. Residues: CATSPSGRAEETQYF.

The V call is TRBV11-3, the J call TRBJ2-2; 7 bases line up with TRBD1. The CDR3 spans 16 residues. V shed 5 bases and J 6 bases; nucleotides not matched to a gene: 12. Germline CDR1 is SGHNT and CDR2 is YENEEA. For the CDR3, the DNA is TGTGCCAGCAGCCCTCGGGACAGAGAGGTCTCCGGGGAGCTGTTTTTT. It encodes CASSPRDREVSGELFF.

This clone was observed a handful of times. The chain links TRBV5-1 to TRBJ2-5, with a possible D match to TRBD1 (5 bases). Per the germline V gene, CDR1 is SGHRS and CDR2 is YFSETQ. There are 13 residues in the CDR3. The germline V and J ends were trimmed by 1 base and 5 bases, with 9 bases remaining between them. In nucleotides, the CDR3 is TGCGCCAGCAGCTTGCAGGGCCGGGAGACCCAGTACTTC. Its translation: CASSLQGRETQYF.

This clone was counted many times. This chain connects TRBV19 to TRBJ1-1; D may be TRBD1 (5 bases). With 7 bases removed from V and 4 bases from J, the gap between germline ends came to 16 bases. The V gene's germline CDR1 is LNHDA and CDR2 SQIVND (reference sequence). The CDR3 has 14 residues. The CDR3 loop is CASTTTASTTEAFF. CDR3 sequence (DNA): TGTGCCAGTACCACGACAGCGTCAACCACTGAAGCTTTCTTT.

The chain employs TRBV10-2 and TRBJ1-2, with a possible D match to TRBD1 (5 bases). V gave up 4 bases and J gave up 1 base, with 13 bases separating them. CDR3 length: 15 amino acids. Germline CDR1 and CDR2: WSHSY and SAAADI. CDR3 amino acids: CASSGSVQGNYGYTF. DNA for the CDR3: TGCGCCAGCAGTGGAAGCGTGCAGGGTAACTATGGCTACACCTTC.

In this sample, this clone turned up a few times. This sequence joins TRBV7-2 and TRBJ2-1, with TRBD1 matching 7 bases. This CDR3 has 14 residues. V shed 5 bases, J shed 5 bases, and the junction held 6 bases outside the gene matches. Germline CDR1 and CDR2: SGHTA and FQGNSA. DNA of the CDR3: TGTGCCAGCAGCAGACAGGGCCGGGACAATGAGCAGTTCTTC. Translating gives CASSRQGRDNEQFF.

The chain combines TRBV5-4 with TRBJ2-1, with D hard to call. The CDR3 consists of 12 residues. V was pared by 3 bases and J by 8 bases, with 9 bases between. Per the germline V gene, CDR1 is SGHNT and CDR2 is YYREEE (reference sequence). The DNA of the CDR3 is TGTGCCAGCAGCTCACCCGAGTATGAGCAGTTCTTC. It codes for CASSSPEYEQFF.

This chain links TRBV29-1 with TRBJ2-1; 9 bases are a match to TRBD2. The CDR3 is 16 amino acids. The ends lost 6 bases at V and 0 bases at J; junction bases unmatched: 9. Per germline, CDR1 SQVTM and CDR2 ANQGSEA. The CDR3 DNA reads as TGCAGCGTGGAGGGGCTAGCGGGAAGCTCCTACAATGAGCAGTTCTTC. Translated: CSVEGLAGSSYNEQFF.

This clone appeared a single time. The gene calls are TRBV7-9 and TRBJ2-2, with 8 nucleotides matching TRBD1. This CDR3 contains 16 residues. The germline V gene has CDR1 SEHNR and CDR2 FQNEAQ (reference sequence). V was pared by 5 bases and J by 3 bases, with 8 bases of the junction left unmatched. The DNA for the CDR3 is TGTGCCAGCAGCCCATGGACAGGGATGTACACCGGGGAGCTGTTTTTT. Translation gives CASSPWTGMYTGELFF.

This sequence joins TRBV11-2 and TRBJ1-6, with D tentatively TRBD1 (5 bases). The CDR3 is 14 residues long. Trimming removed 0 bases from V and 7 bases from J, with 7 bases in between. Germline loops: CDR1 SGHAT, CDR2 FQNNGV. This chain's CDR3 is CASSLEAGNSPLHF. The CDR3 DNA reads TGTGCCAGCAGCTTAGAGGCAGGGAATTCACCCCTCCACTTT.

The V gene is TRBV6-5, the J gene TRBJ1-1; D not certain. Germline-derived CDR1 and CDR2 are MNHEY and SVGAGI. CDR3 length: 13 residues. V was cut by 6 bases and J by 1 base, with 9 bases left in between. CDR3 coding DNA: TGTGCCAGCAGGAGTCCCCCGAACACTGAAGCTTTCTTT. Its translation is CASRSPPNTEAFF.

This chain connects TRBV29-1 to TRBJ1-2, with 7 bases that match TRBD1. The length of the CDR3 is 15 residues. The V and J ends lost 5 bases and 2 bases, in that order; junction bases with no gene match: 11. CDR1 and CDR2 (germline): SQVTM, ANQGSEA. The CDR3 DNA reads as TGCAGCGTTCCCTCCGGGGACAGCGTCAACTATGGCTACACCTTC. It encodes CSVPSGDSVNYGYTF. Variable domain in full (rest from reference TRBV29-1 and TRBJ1-2): SAVISQKPSRDICQRGTSLTIQCQVDSQVTMMFWYRQQPGQSLTLIATANQGSEATYESGFVIDKFPISRPNLTFSTLTVSNMSPEDSSIYLCSVPSGDSVNYGYTFGSGTRLTVV.

V gene TRBV6-5 combines with J gene TRBJ1-2; TRBD1 is a possible D gene (5 bases). The germline gives CDR1 MNHEY, CDR2 SVGAGI. The V end was cut by 4 bases, the J end by 4 bases, with 16 bases between. This CDR3 comprises 15 residues. CDR3 protein: CASSSPRETIYGYTF. DNA for the CDR3: TGTGCCAGCAGTTCCCCCAGGGAAACCATCTATGGCTACACCTTC.

The gene calls are TRBV19 and TRBJ1-3, with a weak D call TRBD1 (5 bases). Trimming stripped 4 bases from V and 5 bases from J, with 12 bases between. CDR1 is LNHDA and CDR2 is SQIVND in the germline V gene (reference sequence). This CDR3 has 14 amino acids. CDR3 bases: TGTGCCAGTAGTACTATGCGACAGAGAAACACCATATATTTT. Translation: CASSTMRQRNTIYF.

V is TRBV10-2 and J is TRBJ2-7, with D perhaps TRBD2 (5 bases). This CDR3 has 17 amino acids. Between the trimmed V and J ends, which lost 0 bases and 0 bases, there was a span of 15 bases. CDR1 is WSHSY and CDR2 is SAAADI in the germline V gene. The CDR3 DNA reads as TGCGCCAGCAGTGAGTCGGGAGTGGGTTCGGGCTCCTACGAGCAGTACGTC. Protein: CASSESGVGSGSYEQYV.

The chain has TRBV30 and TRBJ1-4, with D perhaps matching TRBD1 (5 bases). The germline gives CDR1 GTSNPN, CDR2 SVGIG (reference sequence). The CDR3 spans 15 residues. V lost 4 bases and J 8 bases, leaving 20 bases between the germline ends. The CDR3, as DNA: TGTGCCTGGACCGGGGACTCCCCCCGTAAAGAAAAACTGTTTTTT. Its translation: CAWTGDSPRKEKLFF.

The V and J genes are TRBV9 and TRBJ1-2; D is uncertain. V lost 0 bases and J 6 bases, leaving 12 bases between the germline ends. The germline V gene encodes CDR1 SGDLS and CDR2 YYNGEE. The CDR3 is made up of 14 amino acids. CDR3 nucleotide sequence: TGTGCCAGCAGCGTAGACCCTCGTTCGGATGGCTACACCTTC. Translating gives CASSVDPRSDGYTF.

The chain couples TRBV29-1 to TRBJ2-1; 13 bases fit TRBD2. Unmatched junction bases numbered 6, after V lost 1 base and J lost 9 bases. There are 15 residues in the CDR3. Germline-derived CDR1 and CDR2 are SQVTM and ANQGSEA. CDR3 protein: CSVEVGTSGDGEQFF. The CDR3 bases are TGCAGCGTTGAAGTAGGGACTAGCGGGGACGGTGAGCAGTTCTTC.

The chain joins TRBV7-8 to TRBJ2-3, with TRBD2 identical over 11 bases. This CDR3 is built from 16 residues. From germline, CDR1 is SGHVS and CDR2 FQNEAQ. J was trimmed by 4 bases and V by 4 bases; bases with no gene match: 7. The CDR3: CASSSRLAGPSDTQYF. The DNA for the CDR3 is TGTGCCAGCAGCTCCCGACTAGCGGGGCCATCAGATACGCAGTATTTT. Supplemented by reference TRBV7-8 and TRBJ2-3, the full variable domain reads GAGVSQSPRYKVAKRGQDVALRCDPISGHVSLFWYQQALGQGPEFLTYFQNEAQLDKSGLPSDRFFAERPEGSVSTLKIQRTQQEDSAVYLCASSSRLAGPSDTQYFGPGTRLTVL.

The CDR3 is CASSLGDRDFEKLFF. The CDR3 coding sequence is TGTGCCAGCAGCTTGGGAGACAGGGATTTCGAAAAACTGTTTTTT. The chain uses TRBV11-2 and TRBJ1-4; 7 nucleotides line up with TRBD1. CDR1 is SGHAT, CDR2 FQNNGV, per germline. The J segment lost 8 bases and the V segment lost 3 bases, leaving 9 bases of the junction unmatched. CDR3 size: 15 residues.

The chain carries TRBV5-5 and TRBJ1-3; 7 bases agree with TRBD1. Germline V gene lookup returns CDR1 SGHKS and CDR2 YYEKEE (reference sequence). There are 15 residues in the CDR3. The junction had 2 bases not matched to a gene; V was cut back by 1 base and J by 1 base. CDR3 protein: CASSLTTGSGNTIYF. In DNA, the CDR3 is TGTGCCAGCAGCTTGACGACAGGGTCTGGAAACACCATATATTTT.

The chain employs TRBV19 and TRBJ1-1; D uncertain. CDR3 length: 14 amino acids. V gave up 3 bases and J gave up 1 base, with 9 bases separating them. The germline V gene encodes CDR1 LNHDA and CDR2 SQIVND (reference sequence). For the CDR3, the DNA is TGTGCCAGTAGTATGTACGAGGGGAACACTGAAGCTTTCTTT. It codes for CASSMYEGNTEAFF.

The V gene is TRBV7-2, the J gene TRBJ2-7; D might be TRBD1 (5 bases). The CDR3 has 15 amino acids. Germline V lookup: CDR1 SGHTA, CDR2 FQGNSA. Deletions cut 1 base from V and 3 bases from J, with 13 bases between. CDR3 in amino acids: CASSLVPRADYEQYF. CDR3 bases: TGTGCCAGCAGCTTAGTCCCCAGGGCCGACTACGAGCAGTACTTC. The complete variable domain, with remaining parts taken from reference TRBV7-2 and TRBJ2-7, reads GAGVSQSPSNKVTEKGKDVELRCDPISGHTALYWYRQSLGQGLEFLIYFQGNSAPDKSGLPSDRFSAERTGGSVSTLTIQRTQQEDSAVYLCASSLVPRADYEQYFGPGTRLTVT.

CDR3 DNA sequence: TGTGCCAGCAGCGTAGCCCTAGCGGGAGGGCCGGCCGGGGAGCTGTTTTTT. Translation gives CASSVALAGGPAGELFF. The rearrangement joins TRBV9 to TRBJ2-2; 12 positions agree with TRBD2. CDR1 is SGDLS, CDR2 YYNGEE, per germline. This CDR3 comprises 17 residues. Trimming took 0 bases from V and 6 from J; bases not matched to a gene: 6.

The table lists this clone with a count of one. The chain has TRBV10-1 and TRBJ1-3; possibly TRBD1 for D (6 bases). Germline V gives CDR1 WNHNN, CDR2 SYGVQD (reference sequence). Trimming pared 10 bases from V and 1 base from J, leaving 11 bases between. There are 13 residues in the CDR3. The CDR3 is CATAGASGNTIYF. The CDR3 coding sequence is TGCGCCACGGCGGGGGCTTCTGGAAACACCATATATTTT.

V usage is TRBV27 and J usage is TRBJ1-4; tentative D call: TRBD1 (6 bases). V lost 6 bases and J 2 bases, leaving 10 bases between the germline ends. CDR3 length: 14 residues. From germline, CDR1 is MNHEY and CDR2 SMNVEV (reference sequence). CDR3: CASSYQGTNEKLFF. In DNA form, the CDR3 reads TGTGCCAGCAGCTATCAGGGGACTAATGAAAAACTGTTTTTT.

The J gene is TRBJ2-5, the V gene TRBV5-6, with 8 nucleotides matching TRBD2. The V gene's germline CDR1 is SGHDT and CDR2 YYEEEE. V lost 0 bases and J lost 5; bases outside the gene matches: 9. The length of the CDR3 is 16 residues. The CDR3: CASSLEGSGVEETQYF. The CDR3 DNA is TGTGCCAGCAGCTTGGAGGGTAGCGGGGTCGAGGAGACCCAGTACTTC.

This rearrangement joins TRBV18 to TRBJ1-6, with TRBD1 matching 8 bases. Looked up from germline, CDR1 is KGHSH and CDR2 is LQKENI. This CDR3 contains 14 residues. V lost 2 bases to trimming and J lost 17 bases; unmatched junction nucleotides: 11. Here the CDR3 DNA reads TGTGCCAGCTCACCAGGGACAGGATCCCTGGGTGTCCACTTT. Protein sequence: CASSPGTGSLGVHF. Variable domain in full (rest from reference TRBV18 and TRBJ1-6): NAGVMQNPRHLVRRRGQEARLRCSPMKGHSHVYWYRQLPEEGLKFMVYLQKENIIDESGMPKERFSAEFPKEGPSILRIQQVVRGDSAAYFCASSPGTGSLGVHFGNGTRLTVT.